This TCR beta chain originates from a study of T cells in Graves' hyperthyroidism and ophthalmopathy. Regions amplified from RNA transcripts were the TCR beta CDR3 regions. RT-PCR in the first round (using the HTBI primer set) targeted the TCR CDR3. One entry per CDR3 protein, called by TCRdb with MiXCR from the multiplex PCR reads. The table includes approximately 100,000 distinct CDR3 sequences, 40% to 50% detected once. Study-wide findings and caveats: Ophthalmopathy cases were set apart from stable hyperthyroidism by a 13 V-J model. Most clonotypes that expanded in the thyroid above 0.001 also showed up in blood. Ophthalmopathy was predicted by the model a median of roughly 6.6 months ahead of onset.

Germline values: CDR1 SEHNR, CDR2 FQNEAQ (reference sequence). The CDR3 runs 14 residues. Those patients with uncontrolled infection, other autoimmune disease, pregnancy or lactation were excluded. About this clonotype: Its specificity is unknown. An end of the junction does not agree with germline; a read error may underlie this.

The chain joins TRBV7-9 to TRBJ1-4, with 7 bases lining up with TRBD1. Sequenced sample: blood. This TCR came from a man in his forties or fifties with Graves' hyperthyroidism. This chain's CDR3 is CVSSPTGMGEELFF. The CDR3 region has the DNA TGTGTCAGCAGCCCGACAGGGATGGGTGAAGAACTGTTTTTT.